This section outlines one T cell receptor beta chain sequence together with its context. These data belong to a study of blood T cell repertoires in COVID-19. Study background: COVID-19 samples collected from the United States, Italy and Spain covered acute and convalescent phases. PBMCs, B-cell-depleted T cells, or T cells were the source of the cDNA or gDNA that made up the material.

Per the authors' pipeline: Amplification from reference gene primers served as the basis for estimated nucleated cell counts. Libraries were prepared by immunoSEQ multiplex PCR; TCRdb keeps only in-frame clonotypes and omits some of them. V and J calls and clone size come straight from that table; D and trimming were deduced from the DNA. The sample records approximately 220,000 clones, roughly 84% being singletons. The trim removed 5 bases at V and 4 bases at J, leaving 8 bases unmatched. The CDR3 runs 15 residues. Germline loops: CDR1 MNHEY, CDR2 SVGAGI. The TCR sequence derives from a woman in her sixties who had recovered from COVID-19. The chain carries TRBV6-5 and TRBJ1-2; 9 bases match TRBD1. Sequencing used peripheral blood. This chain's CDR3 is CASSQRQGVIYGYTF. The DNA for the CDR3 is TGTGCCAGCAGTCAAAGACAGGGGGTTATCTATGGCTACACCTTC.